The clone carrying this T cell receptor beta chain was seen a handful of times. Its antigen is as yet unknown. The sample originates from a study of cytomegalovirus exposure and HLA in healthy donors. Study results and limitations: The classifier, whose performance was assessed in both the original and validation cohorts, reportedly diagnosed cytomegalovirus status with high specificity and sensitivity. Earlier results showed most TCR beta V segments being productive about 90% or about 30% of the time. In vitro experiments confirmed that three CMV-associated chains were specific for CMV antigens.

The PCR used 60 Vbeta and 13 Jbeta primers. The method was immunoSEQ multiplex PCR; TCRdb's version includes in-frame clones alone and lacks a portion of them. The repertoire holds some 140,000 clones, with around 72% as singletons. The V gene end was trimmed by 5 bases and the J gene end by 7 bases; junction bases not matched to a gene: 9. Per the germline V gene, CDR1 is SGHTA and CDR2 is FQGNSA. The CDR3 loop spans 15 amino acids. This TCR was sampled from a man aged 45 to 65 in good health and CMV-seropositive. The gene calls are TRBV7-2 and TRBJ1-2, with TRBD1 identical over 11 bases. Input material: PBMCs. CDR3 bases: TGTGCCAGCAGCCTCGAATCGGGACAGGGGGGTGGCTACACCTTC. It codes for CASSLESGQGGGYTF.